These T cell receptor beta chains were read from a single sample in a study of blood T cell repertoires in COVID-19. Assay used: immunoSEQ multiplex PCR; TCRdb lists only in-frame clones, some missing. Here the sample spans 150,000 to 200,000 clones, almost 80% being singletons. Sequencing used peripheral blood. The receptors were gathered from a man aged 55 to 70 with active or convalescent COVID-19. The CDR3 runs from the conserved cysteine through the conserved F or W. A D gene is named only where the DNA matches it firmly. Clone size, where shown, is once, few, many, or a class for clones that have expanded.

DNA	CDR3	V	J	size	D
TGTGCCAGCAGCCCCCGACAGTCCTCCTACGAGCAGTACTTC	CASSPRQSSYEQYF	TRBV7-3	TRBJ2-7	.	.
TGCGCCAGCAGCTTGGAACCCAGCGGGAGAACAGATGAGCAGTTCTTC	CASSLEPSGRTDEQFF	TRBV5-1	TRBJ2-1	.	TRBD2
TGCGCCAGCAGTGGCCTAGCGGGAGCGGATGAGCAGTTCTTC	CASSGLAGADEQFF	TRBV10-2	TRBJ2-1	.	TRBD2
TGCGCCAGCAGCTTGGACAGGGGCTCCTACAATGAGCAGTTCTTC	CASSLDRGSYNEQFF	TRBV5-1	TRBJ2-1	.	TRBD1
TGTGCCAGCAGCTTAGGGGTTGGTAGCTTCGATGAGCAGTTCTTC	CASSLGVGSFDEQFF	TRBV7-8	TRBJ2-1	.	.
TGTGCCAGCAGCCTCGGAGTCCCATTCTCCTACGAGCAGTACTTC	CASSLGVPFSYEQYF	TRBV28	TRBJ2-7	.	.
TGTGCCAGCAGGCCAACTAGCGACTCCTACAATGAGCAGTTCTTC	CASRPTSDSYNEQFF	TRBV2	TRBJ2-1	.	TRBD2
TGTGCCATCAGGGGCTCAGGGCCAAAGACTGAAGCTTTCTTT	CAIRGSGPKTEAFF	TRBV10-3	TRBJ1-1	.	.
TGTGCCAGCAGCTGTGGAACTAGCGGGAAAGTCTCCCTCAATGAGCAGTTCTTC	CASSCGTSGKVSLNEQFF	TRBV6-4	TRBJ2-1	.	TRBD2
TGCGCCAGCAGCCCCTTGGGAGGGCCCGGAAACACCATATATTTT	CASSPLGGPGNTIYF	TRBV5-1	TRBJ1-3	.	.
TGTGCCAGTAGTATGTCCGCAGGGCCCTATCAGCCCCAGCATTTT	CASSMSAGPYQPQHF	TRBV19	TRBJ1-5	.	.
TGTGCCAGCGGACAGGGGGCCTACGAGCAGTACTTC	CASGQGAYEQYF	TRBV2	TRBJ2-7	.	TRBD1
TGCACCCTAGGGGGGGGAGATACGCAGTATTTT	CTLGGGDTQYF	TRBV29-1	TRBJ2-3	.	.
TGTGCCAGCAGTCACCCCGGGACAGGGGTCGGCACAGATACGCAGTATTTT	CASSHPGTGVGTDTQYF	TRBV25-1	TRBJ2-3	.	TRBD1
TGTGCCAGCAGGACAGGGGACGGGCCCCAGCATTTT	CASRTGDGPQHF	TRBV27	TRBJ1-5	.	TRBD1
TGTGCCAGCAGTCGAGTACGGGGAGCGGAGCCAGATACGCAGTATTTT	CASSRVRGAEPDTQYF	TRBV4-2	TRBJ2-3	.	.
TGCGCCAGCAGCTCTCACGCGGAGGCAACTAATGAAAAACTGTTTTTT	CASSSHAEATNEKLFF	TRBV5-1	TRBJ1-4	.	.
TGTGCCAGCTCCCAAGGGCGGGTTTACAATGAGCAGTTCTTC	CASSQGRVYNEQFF	TRBV11-3	TRBJ2-1	.	.
TGTGCCAGCAGTTTATCTCGGGACAATCAGCCCCAGCATTTT	CASSLSRDNQPQHF	TRBV28	TRBJ1-5	.	.
TGCGCCAGCAGCCAAGACAGACTAGCGGGAGAGCTTGAGCAGTTCTTC	CASSQDRLAGELEQFF	TRBV4-3	TRBJ2-1	.	TRBD2
TGTGCCACCAGTGATCGACAGGGGCAAAATGAAAAACTGTTTTTT	CATSDRQGQNEKLFF	TRBV24-1	TRBJ1-4	.	TRBD1
TGTGCCAGCAATCCGGGAACTTACTCTGGAAACACCATATATTTT	CASNPGTYSGNTIYF	TRBV6-5	TRBJ1-3	few	.
TGTGCCAGCAGTTTTGGTCTAGCGGGGGCCCCCTCCTACAATGAGCAGTTCTTC	CASSFGLAGAPSYNEQFF	TRBV27	TRBJ2-1	.	TRBD2
TGTGCCAGCACTGAGAGGGCCCGGGATTCACCCCTCCACTTT	CASTERARDSPLHF	TRBV27	TRBJ1-6	once	.
TGTGCCACCAGTGACCGTGTGGCACAAGAGACCCAGTACTTC	CATSDRVAQETQYF	TRBV24-1	TRBJ2-5	once	.
TGTGCCAGCAGTTACCCACCCCAGGGCTTTTCCTACGAGCAGTACTTC	CASSYPPQGFSYEQYF	TRBV6-7	TRBJ2-7	.	.
TGTGCCAGCTCACCATCAGGGGATAACTACGAGCAGTACTTC	CASSPSGDNYEQYF	TRBV18	TRBJ2-7	.	.
TGTGCCAGCAGCTTAGGGCTAGCGGGAGGGCAAGAGACCCAGTACTTC	CASSLGLAGGQETQYF	TRBV11-2	TRBJ2-5	.	TRBD2
TGTGCCAGCTCCCGGACTACAGGATTCGGTGAGCAGTTCTTC	CASSRTTGFGEQFF	TRBV18	TRBJ2-1	.	.